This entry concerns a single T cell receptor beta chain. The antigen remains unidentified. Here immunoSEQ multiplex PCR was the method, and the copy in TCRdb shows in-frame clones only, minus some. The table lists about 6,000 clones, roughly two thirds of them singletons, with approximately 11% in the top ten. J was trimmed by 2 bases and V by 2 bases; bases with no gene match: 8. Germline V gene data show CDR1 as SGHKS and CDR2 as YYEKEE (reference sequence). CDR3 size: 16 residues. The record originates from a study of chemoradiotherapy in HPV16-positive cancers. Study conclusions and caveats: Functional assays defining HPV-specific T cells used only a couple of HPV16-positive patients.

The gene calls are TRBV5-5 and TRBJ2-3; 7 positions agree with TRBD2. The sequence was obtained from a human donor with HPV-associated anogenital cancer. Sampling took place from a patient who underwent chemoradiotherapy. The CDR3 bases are TGTGCCAGCAGCTTTGGGGGGGTCGGGGACACAGATACGCAGTATTTT. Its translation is CASSFGGVGDTDTQYF.